The present T cell receptor beta chain was sequenced within a study of blood T cells in healthy people across ages. This clonotype was detected ten times or more. Between the trimmed V and J ends, which lost 4 bases and 4 bases, there was a span of 9 bases. Germline V gives CDR1 SGHRS, CDR2 YFSETQ. This CDR3 has 14 amino acids. Then a second PCR, running about 7 to 11 cycles, was carried out with a sample-barcoded 5' primer and a J-beta primer mix. TCRdb reprocessed the 5' RACE reads with MiXCR, giving one entry per CDR3 protein. The table records 600,000 to 800,000 distinct CDR3 sequences, over 40% of them present only once.

The receptor comes from a woman of 80 years or more in good health. Material for sequencing was blood. The chain couples TRBV5-1 to TRBJ2-6; D unresolved. The CDR3 nucleotides are TGCGCCAGCAGCCCGGAGACCGGGGCCAACGTCCTGACTTTC. Translation: CASSPETGANVLTF. Drawing the rest from reference TRBV5-1 and TRBJ2-6, the complete variable domain is KAGVTQTPRYLIKTRGQQVTLSCSPISGHRSVSWYQQTPGQGLQFLFEYFSETQRNKGNFPGRFSGRQFSNSRSEMNVSTLELGDSALYLCASSPETGANVLTFGAGSRLTVL.